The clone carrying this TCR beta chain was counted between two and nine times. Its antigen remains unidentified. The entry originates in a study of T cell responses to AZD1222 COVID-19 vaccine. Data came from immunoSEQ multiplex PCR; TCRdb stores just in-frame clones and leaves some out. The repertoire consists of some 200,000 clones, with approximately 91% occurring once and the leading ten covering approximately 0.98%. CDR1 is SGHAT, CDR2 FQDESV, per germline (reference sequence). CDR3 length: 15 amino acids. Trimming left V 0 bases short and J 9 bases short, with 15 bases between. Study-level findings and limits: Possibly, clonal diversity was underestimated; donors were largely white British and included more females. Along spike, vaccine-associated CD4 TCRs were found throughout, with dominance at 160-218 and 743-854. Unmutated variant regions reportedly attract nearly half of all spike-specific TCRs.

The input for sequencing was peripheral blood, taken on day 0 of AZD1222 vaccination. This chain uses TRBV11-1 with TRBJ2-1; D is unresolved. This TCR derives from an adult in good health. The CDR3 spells CASSLAQLLGSEQFF. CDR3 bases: TGTGCCAGCAGCTTAGCGCAACTTCTGGGCAGTGAGCAGTTCTTC.